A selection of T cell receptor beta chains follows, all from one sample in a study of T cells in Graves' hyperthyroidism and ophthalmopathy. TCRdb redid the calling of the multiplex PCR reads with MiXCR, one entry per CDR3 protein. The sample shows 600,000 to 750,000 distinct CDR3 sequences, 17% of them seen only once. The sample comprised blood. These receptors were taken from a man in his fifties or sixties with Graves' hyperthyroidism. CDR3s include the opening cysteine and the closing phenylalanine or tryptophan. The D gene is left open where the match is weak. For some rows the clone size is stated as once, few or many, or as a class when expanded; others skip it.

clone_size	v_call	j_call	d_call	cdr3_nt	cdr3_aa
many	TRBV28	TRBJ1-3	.	TGTGCCAGCACCGAGGGTGTAGGCCTTGGAAACACCATATATTTT	CASTEGVGLGNTIYF
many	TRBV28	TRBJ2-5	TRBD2	TGTGCCAGCAGTTTGGCTAGCGGGTTGGAGACCCAGTACTTC	CASSLASGLETQYF
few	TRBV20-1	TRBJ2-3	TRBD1	TGCAGTGCCATTAGCGGGACAGGGGTAGATACGCAGTATTTT	CSAISGTGVDTQYF
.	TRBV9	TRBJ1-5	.	TGTGCCAGCAGCGTAGGGCCGGCTAGCAATCAGCCCCAGCATTTT	CASSVGPASNQPQHF
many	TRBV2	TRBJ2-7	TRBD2	TGTGCCAGCGAACAAAAGCGGGAGAAACACGAGCAGTACTTC	CASEQKREKHEQYF
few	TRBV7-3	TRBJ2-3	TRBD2	TGTGCCAGCAGTGGGACTAGCGCTAGCACAGATGCGCAGTATTTT	CASSGTSASTDAQYF
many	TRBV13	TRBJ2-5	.	TGTGCCAGCAGCCGCCACACGGAGACCCAGTACTTC	CASSRHTETQYF
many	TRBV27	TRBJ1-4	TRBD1	TGTGCCAGCAGTGGCCGGGACAGGGGGCTGGGGGGTAATGAAAAACTGTTTTTT	CASSGRDRGLGGNEKLFF
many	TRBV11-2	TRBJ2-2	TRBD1	TGTGCCAGCAGCTTAGGACGGGACAGCCCGAACACCGGGGAGCTGTTTTTT	CASSLGRDSPNTGELFF
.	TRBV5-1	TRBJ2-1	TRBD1	TGCGCCAGCAGCCCAATACAGGGGGGACCCTACAATGAGCAGTTCTTC	CASSPIQGGPYNEQFF
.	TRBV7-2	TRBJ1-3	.	TGTGCCAGCAGCTTAGAGGGCTATGAGGGGGACTCTGGAAACACCATATATTTT	CASSLEGYEGDSGNTIYF
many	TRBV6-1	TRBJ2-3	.	TGTGCCAGCAGTGAATCGTGGGGGCTTAGCACAGATACGCAGTATTTT	CASSESWGLSTDTQYF
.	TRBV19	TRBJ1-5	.	TGTGCCAGTAGTCCTTACGGGAATAGCAATCAGCCCCAGCATTTT	CASSPYGNSNQPQHF
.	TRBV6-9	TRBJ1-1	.	TGTGCCAGCAGTTACTCGAAAGTCTCGGACACTGAAGCTTTCTTT	CASSYSKVSDTEAFF
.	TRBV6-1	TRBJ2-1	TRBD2	TGTGCCAGCAGATCCAATTTAGCGGGAGGATTTTACAATGAGCAGTTCTTC	CASRSNLAGGFYNEQFF
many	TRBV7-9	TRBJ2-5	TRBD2	TGTGCCAGCAGCTGGAACATAGCGGGTCTTAACGGGCAGGAGACCCAGTACTTC	CASSWNIAGLNGQETQYF
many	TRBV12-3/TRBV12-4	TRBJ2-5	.	TGTGCCAGCAGTTTACAGGAGACCCAAGAGACCCAGTACTTC	CASSLQETQETQYF
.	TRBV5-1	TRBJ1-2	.	TGCGCCAGCAGCTTGGACCAGGGTGGTGGCTACACCTTC	CASSLDQGGGYTF
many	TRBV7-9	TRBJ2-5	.	TGTGCCAGCAGCCCTGCTGGGGCAGGGGAGACCCAGTACTTC	CASSPAGAGETQYF
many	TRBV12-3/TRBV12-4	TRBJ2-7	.	TGTGCCAGCAGTCAAGGCTACACCTCCTACGAGCAGTACTTC	CASSQGYTSYEQYF
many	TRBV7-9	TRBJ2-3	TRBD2	TGTGCCAGCAGCGAACCGGGACTAGCGGGAAGAGCTAGCACAGATACGCAGTATTTT	CASSEPGLAGRASTDTQYF
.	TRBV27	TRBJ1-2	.	TGTGCCAGCAGTTTGGGGGGGGGCGCAGGCTATGGCTACACCTTC	CASSLGGGAGYGYTF
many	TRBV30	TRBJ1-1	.	TGTGCCTGGAACCCCCCGGGGGCGACTGAAGCTTTCTTT	CAWNPPGATEAFF
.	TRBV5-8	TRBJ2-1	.	TGTGCCAGCAGCTCTCTCTTTTACGATTCCCCGTTCTTC	CASSSLFYDSPFF
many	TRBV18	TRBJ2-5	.	TGTGCCAGCTCACCACCTCAGGCTGAGACCCAGTACTTC	CASSPPQAETQYF
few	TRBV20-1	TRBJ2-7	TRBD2	TGCAGTGCTAGACTCGCCGCAGGTGCGGGAGGGCCGGCGGAGCAGTACTTC	CSARLAAGAGGPAEQYF
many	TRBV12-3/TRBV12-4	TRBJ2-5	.	TGTGCCAGCAGCCAGAGTAAGACCCAGTACTTC	CASSQSKTQYF
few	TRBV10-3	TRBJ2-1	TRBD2	TGTGCCATCAGTGATCCGGGACTAGCGGGAACCTACAATGAGCAGTTCTTC	CAISDPGLAGTYNEQFF
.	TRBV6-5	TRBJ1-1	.	TGTGCCAGCAGTTATTCCCAGGGGTCGCGACTTACTGAAGCTTTCTTT	CASSYSQGSRLTEAFF
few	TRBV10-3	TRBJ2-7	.	TGTGCCATCAGAACGCCTGAGGGGGTCGAGCAGTACTTC	CAIRTPEGVEQYF
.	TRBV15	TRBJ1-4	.	TGTGCCACCAGAGTCAGGGCAACTAATGAAAAACTGTTTTTT	CATRVRATNEKLFF
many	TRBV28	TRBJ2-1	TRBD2	TGTGCCAGCAGGGTGCCGGGAGGACGGTACAATGAGCAGTTCTTC	CASRVPGGRYNEQFF
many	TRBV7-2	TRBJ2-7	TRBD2	TGTGCCAGCAGCTGGCGGGGGGGAGGGGTATACGAGCAGTACTTC	CASSWRGGGVYEQYF
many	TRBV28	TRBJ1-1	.	TGTGCCAGCAGTTTACAGGGGAAGTATACTGAAGCTTTCTTT	CASSLQGKYTEAFF
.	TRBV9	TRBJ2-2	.	TGTGCCAGCAGCGTAGTAGGGGAGTGGTACACCGGGGAGCTGTTTTTT	CASSVVGEWYTGELFF
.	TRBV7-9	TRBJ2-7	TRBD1	TGTGCCAGCAGCTTACCCTTGGGACAGGGGGCTCTCGAGCAGTACTTC	CASSLPLGQGALEQYF
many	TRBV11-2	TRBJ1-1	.	TGTGCCAGCAGCTCACAGGGAGCTGAAGCTTTCTTT	CASSSQGAEAFF
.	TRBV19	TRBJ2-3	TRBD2	TGTGCCAGTAGTATAGTATCCAGCGGGAGCCTCGCAGATACGCAGTATTTT	CASSIVSSGSLADTQYF
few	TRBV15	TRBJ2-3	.	TGTGCCACCAGCAGAGCGGCGGCCTCAGGCGCAGATACGCAGTATTTT	CATSRAAASGADTQYF
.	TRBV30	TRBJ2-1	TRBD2	TGTGCCTGGACAGGGGGTGGGACTAGCGGCTCCTACAATGAGCAGTTCTTC	CAWTGGGTSGSYNEQFF
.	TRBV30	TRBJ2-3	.	TGTGCCTGGAGAAGCCTAGCTGAAATGGCAGATACGCAGTATTTT	CAWRSLAEMADTQYF
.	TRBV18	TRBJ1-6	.	TGTGCCAGCTCACCTCAAATCTCCTATAATTCACCCCTCCACTTT	CASSPQISYNSPLHF
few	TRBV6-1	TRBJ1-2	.	TGTGCCAGCAGTGAAAGAGACGGAGGGGGTCGACTCTATGGCTACACCTTC	CASSERDGGGRLYGYTF
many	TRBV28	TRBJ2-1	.	TGTGCCAGCAGCCCCGCATGGGAGAACCGGGATGAGCAGTTCTTC	CASSPAWENRDEQFF
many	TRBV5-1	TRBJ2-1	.	TGCGCCAGCAGCGGGGTCTCCGGGAACAATGAGCAGTTCTTC	CASSGVSGNNEQFF
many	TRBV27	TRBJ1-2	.	TGTGCCAGCAGTTTATTCCAGGGATATGGCTACACCTTC	CASSLFQGYGYTF
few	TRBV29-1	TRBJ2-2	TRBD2	TGCAGCGGTCGGACTAGCGGGACGAGCGGGGAGCTGTTTTTT	CSGRTSGTSGELFF
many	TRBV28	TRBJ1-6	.	TGTGCCAGCAGTGTTGACACTTATAATTCACCCCTCCACTTT	CASSVDTYNSPLHF
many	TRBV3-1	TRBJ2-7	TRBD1	TGTGCCAGCAGCCAGCAGGGGGCGAAAGAGCAGTACTTC	CASSQQGAKEQYF
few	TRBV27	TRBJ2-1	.	TGTGCCAGCATGGGGGCTTCTGCTACCTACAATGAGCAGTTCTTC	CASMGASATYNEQFF
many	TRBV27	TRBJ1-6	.	TGTGCCAGCAGTTGGCTAGGTCTCGCTTCACCCCTCCACTTT	CASSWLGLASPLHF
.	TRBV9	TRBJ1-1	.	TGTGCCAGCAGCGCCACGAATAGCAGGAACACTGAAGCTTTCTTT	CASSATNSRNTEAFF
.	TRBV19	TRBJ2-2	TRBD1	TGTGCCAGTAGTAGACAGGGGTTGTACACCGGGGAGCTGTTTTTT	CASSRQGLYTGELFF
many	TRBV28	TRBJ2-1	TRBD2	TGTGCCAGCAGTCCCGCCCGGACTAGCGGGAATTACAATGAGCAGTTCTTC	CASSPARTSGNYNEQFF
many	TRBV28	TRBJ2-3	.	TGTGCCAGCAGATATCTAGGGGGCACAGATACGCAGTATTTT	CASRYLGGTDTQYF
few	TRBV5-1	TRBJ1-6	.	TGCGCCAGCAGTTTGGAATGGGGCCCACTCCACTTT	CASSLEWGPLHF
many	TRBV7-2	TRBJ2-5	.	TGTGCCAGCAGCCCCTCGACAGGTCGGGAGACCCAGTACTTC	CASSPSTGRETQYF